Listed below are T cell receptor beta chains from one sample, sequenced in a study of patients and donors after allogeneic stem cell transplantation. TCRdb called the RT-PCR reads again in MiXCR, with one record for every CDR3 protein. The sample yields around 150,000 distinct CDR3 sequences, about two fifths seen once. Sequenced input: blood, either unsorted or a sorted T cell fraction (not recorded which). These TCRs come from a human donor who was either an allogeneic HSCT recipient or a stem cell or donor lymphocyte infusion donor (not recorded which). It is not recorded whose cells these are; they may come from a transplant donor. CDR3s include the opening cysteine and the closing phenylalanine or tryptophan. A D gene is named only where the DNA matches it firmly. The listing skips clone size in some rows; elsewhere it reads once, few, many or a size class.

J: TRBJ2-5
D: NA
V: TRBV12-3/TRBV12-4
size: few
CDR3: CASSPPQQGGGTQYF
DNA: TGTGCCAGCAGTCCCCCCCAACAGGGTGGTGGGACCCAGTACTTC

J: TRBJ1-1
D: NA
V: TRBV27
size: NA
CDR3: CASSLGGAWAEAFF
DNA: TGTGCCAGCAGTTTAGGGGGGGCGTGGGCTGAAGCTTTCTTT

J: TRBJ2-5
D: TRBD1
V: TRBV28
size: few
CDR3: CASNLGTAETQYF
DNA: TGTGCCAGCAATCTCGGGACAGCGGAGACCCAGTACTTC

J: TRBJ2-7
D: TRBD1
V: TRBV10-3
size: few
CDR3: CAISDPWDRAYEQYF
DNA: TGTGCCATCAGTGACCCGTGGGACAGGGCGTACGAGCAGTACTTC

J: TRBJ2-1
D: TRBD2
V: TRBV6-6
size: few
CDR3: CAGGREGEQFF
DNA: TGCGCTGGCGGCAGGGAGGGTGAGCAGTTCTTC

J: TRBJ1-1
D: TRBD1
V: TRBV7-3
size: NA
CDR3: CASSPYRGANEAFF
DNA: TGTGCCAGCAGCCCCTACAGGGGGGCTAATGAAGCTTTCTTT

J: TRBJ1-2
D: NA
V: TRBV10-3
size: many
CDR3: CASAPDLLYGYTF
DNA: TGTGCCAGCGCCCCGGACCTTCTCTATGGCTACACCTTC

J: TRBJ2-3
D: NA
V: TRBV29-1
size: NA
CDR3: CSVEGWPGAGDTQYF
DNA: TGCAGCGTTGAAGGTTGGCCGGGGGCGGGAGATACGCAGTATTTT

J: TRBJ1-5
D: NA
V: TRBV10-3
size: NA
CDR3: CAISQGSGNQPQHF
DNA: TGTGCCATCAGTCAGGGGTCTGGGAATCAGCCCCAGCATTTT

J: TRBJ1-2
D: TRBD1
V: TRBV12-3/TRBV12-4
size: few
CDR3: CASSPTGTGQGYTF
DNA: TGTGCCAGCAGTCCGACCGGGACAGGGCAGGGCTACACCTTC

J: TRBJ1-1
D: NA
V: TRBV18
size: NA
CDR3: CASSRRDREAFF
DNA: TGTGCCAGCTCGCGAAGGGACCGTGAGGCTTTCTTT

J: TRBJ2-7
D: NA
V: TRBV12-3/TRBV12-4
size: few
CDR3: CASSSWDTRHEQYF
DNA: TGTGCCAGCAGTTCCTGGGACACCCGCCACGAGCAGTACTTC

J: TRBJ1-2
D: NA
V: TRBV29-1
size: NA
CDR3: CSAPGTESYGYTF
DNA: TGCAGCGCCCCTGGGACGGAGTCCTATGGCTACACCTTC

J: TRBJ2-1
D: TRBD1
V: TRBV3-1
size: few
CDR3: CATAHWDRENEQFF
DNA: TGTGCCACCGCCCATTGGGACAGGGAAAATGAGCAGTTCTTC

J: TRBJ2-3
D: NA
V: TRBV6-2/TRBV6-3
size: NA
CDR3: CASSYGGLSTDTQYF
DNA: TGTGCCAGCAGTTACGGAGGATTAAGCACAGATACGCAGTATTTT

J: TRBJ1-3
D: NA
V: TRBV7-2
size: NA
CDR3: CASSSYLPSPSGNTIYF
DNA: TGTGCCAGCAGCTCGTATCTCCCCAGCCCCTCTGGAAACACCATATATTTT

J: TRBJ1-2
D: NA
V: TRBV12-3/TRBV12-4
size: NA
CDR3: CASTIGRNYGYTF
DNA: TGTGCCAGCACCATAGGCAGGAACTATGGCTACACCTTC

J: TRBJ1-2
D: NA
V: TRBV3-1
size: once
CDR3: CASSQDGSGSSYGYTF
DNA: TGTGCCAGCAGCCAAGATGGTTCAGGGTCCAGTTATGGCTACACCTTC

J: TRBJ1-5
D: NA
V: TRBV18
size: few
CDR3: CASSPEGDQPQHF
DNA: TGTGCCAGCTCACCGGAGGGAGATCAGCCCCAGCATTTT

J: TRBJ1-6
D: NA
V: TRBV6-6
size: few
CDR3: CASSFDSSSYNSPLHF
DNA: TGTGCCAGCAGCTTCGACAGCAGCTCCTATAATTCACCCCTCCACTTT

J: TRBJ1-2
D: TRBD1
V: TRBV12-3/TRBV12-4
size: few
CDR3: CASSVAGTGDGYTF
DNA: TGTGCCAGCAGTGTGGCCGGGACAGGGGACGGCTACACCTTC

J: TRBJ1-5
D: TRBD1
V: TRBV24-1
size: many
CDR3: CATSVGQGLSNQPQHF
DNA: TGTGCCACCAGCGTCGGACAGGGATTGAGCAATCAGCCCCAGCATTTT

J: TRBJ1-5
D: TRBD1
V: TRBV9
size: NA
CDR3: CASSAQGALNQPQHF
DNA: TGTGCCAGCAGTGCCCAGGGGGCCCTCAATCAGCCCCAGCATTTT

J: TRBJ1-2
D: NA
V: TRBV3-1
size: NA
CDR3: CASSHRPGNGYTF
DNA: TGTGCCAGCAGCCACAGGCCAGGGAATGGCTACACCTTC

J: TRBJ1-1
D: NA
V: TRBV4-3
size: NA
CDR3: CASSQVPGVNTEAFF
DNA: TGCGCCAGCAGCCAAGTACCAGGGGTGAACACTGAAGCTTTCTTT